The T cell receptor beta chain described here comes from a study of early T cells in non-severe SARS-CoV-2 infection. As for the study in general: Bulk RNA taken from unsorted whole blood was sequenced, leaving chains unpaired. Study observations and caveats: Clonotype matching in VDJdb favored anti-spike CD8 responses and did not capture private and CD4 specificities.

Germline assignment: CDR1 DFQATT and CDR2 SNEGSKA (reference sequence). V lost 5 bases and J lost 1, with 6 bases in between. CDR3 length: 13 amino acids. Each single cDNA molecule received a unique molecular identifier. TCRdb analysed the 5' RACE reads with MiXCR anew, one entry per CDR3 protein. The sample carries around 35,000 distinct CDR3 sequences, 5% to 6.5% recorded once. This clonotype was counted ten times or more. What it binds is unknown. This chain joins TRBV20-1 and TRBJ2-6; D is undetermined. Sequencing was carried out using whole blood. The receptor was isolated from an adult who was a healthcare worker with PCR-confirmed SARS-CoV-2 infection or an uninfected control (not recorded which). CDR3 residues: CSAGPSGANVLTF. The CDR3 DNA reads as TGCAGTGCTGGACCTTCTGGGGCCAACGTCCTGACTTTC.